This entry concerns a single TCR beta chain. The Seattle patients joined while their infection was active and were tracked longitudinally afterward. In germline, CDR1 is MGHRA, CDR2 YSYEKL. There are 15 residues in the CDR3. Trimming cost V 4 bases and J 4 bases; bases outside gene matches: 9. This entry belongs to a study of blood T cell repertoires in COVID-19. Study-wide context: Samples of COVID-19 (acute and convalescent) were obtained from the United States, Italy and Spain.

Assay used: immunoSEQ multiplex PCR; TCRdb lists only in-frame clones, some missing. The data contain over 55,000 clones, about nine tenths of them singletons. The sequenced sample consisted of peripheral blood. The origin of this receptor is a woman older than 75 with COVID-19, enrolled during active disease. This sequence joins TRBV4-1 and TRBJ1-1, with TRBD1 matching 7 bases. Here the CDR3 reads CASSREGSGGTEAFF. DNA for the CDR3: TGCGCCAGCAGCCGAGAAGGTTCAGGGGGCACTGAAGCTTTCTTT.